This T cell receptor beta chain was recorded in a study of blood T cells in healthy people across ages. PCR was performed a second time for roughly 7 to 11 cycles using a sample-barcoded 5' primer and a J-beta primer mix. TCRdb itself ran the 5' RACE reads through MiXCR, one entry per CDR3 protein. The sample records 750,000 to 950,000 distinct CDR3 sequences, roughly 25% being singletons. The CDR3 is 11 amino acids. Germline V gene sequence: CDR1 MNHEY, CDR2 SVGAGI. V was clipped by 2 bases and J by 13 bases, with 8 bases between them. This clonotype has just one count. The data were also submitted as part of a second study, on T cells of mothers and their children.

The sequenced sample was blood. The clonotype was recovered from a boy aged 10-17 years in good health. The chain uses TRBV6-5 and TRBJ1-4, with D unclear. Here the CDR3 DNA reads TGTGCCAGCAGTTACGTGGGTGGACTGTTTTTT. Protein product: CASSYVGGLFF.